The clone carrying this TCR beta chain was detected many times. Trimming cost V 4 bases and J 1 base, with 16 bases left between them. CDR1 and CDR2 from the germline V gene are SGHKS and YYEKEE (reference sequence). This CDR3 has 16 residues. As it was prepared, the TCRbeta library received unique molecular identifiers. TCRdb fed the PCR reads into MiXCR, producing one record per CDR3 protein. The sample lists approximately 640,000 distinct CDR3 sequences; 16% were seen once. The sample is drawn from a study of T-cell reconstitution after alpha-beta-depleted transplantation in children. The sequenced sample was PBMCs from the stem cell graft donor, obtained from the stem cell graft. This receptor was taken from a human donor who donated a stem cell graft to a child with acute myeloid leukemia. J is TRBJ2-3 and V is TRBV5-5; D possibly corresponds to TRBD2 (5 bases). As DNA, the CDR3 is TGTGCCAGCAGCCGTCTCCGAGCCGGGGGCACAGATACGCAGTATTTT. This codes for CASSRLRAGGTDTQYF.